These 23 T cell receptor beta chains originate from one sample sequenced in a study of shared clonotypes between healthy human individuals. Assay used: immunoSEQ multiplex PCR; TCRdb lists only in-frame clones, some missing. The table has more than 2 million clones, approximately 95% seen once. Sequences were obtained from naive CD4+ T cells sorted from blood. Sample subset: CD45RA+ positively selected. These receptors all stem from a man between 18 and 35 years old in good health.

Comment on this clone: The same CDR3 is also encoded by other DNA sequences in this sample. The chain links TRBV29-1 to TRBJ2-2, with D tentatively TRBD1 (6 bases). Germline V gives CDR1 SQVTM, CDR2 ANQGSEA. This CDR3 has 13 amino acids. Trimming removed 6 bases from V and 0 bases from J, with 8 bases in between. CDR3 amino acids: CSVRDTNTGELFF. CDR3 nucleotides: TGCAGCGTCCGGGACACGAACACCGGGGAGCTGTTTTTT.

The chain recombines TRBV13 with TRBJ2-7, with 11 positions matching TRBD1. The CDR3 length is 15 residues. The V and J ends lost 5 bases and 5 bases, in that order; junction bases with no gene match: 8. Germline CDR1 reads PRHDT; CDR2 reads FYEKMQ (reference sequence). CDR3 bases: TGTGCCAGCAGCCCTACCGGACAGGGGGCCCACGAGCAGTACTTC. This gives the protein CASSPTGQGAHEQYF.

The chain carries TRBV30 and TRBJ1-6; 11 nucleotides agree with TRBD1. Germline CDR1 reads GTSNPN; CDR2 reads SVGIG (reference sequence). The CDR3 length is 18 residues. The trim removed 2 bases at V and 4 bases at J, leaving 10 bases unmatched. CDR3 sequence reads: CAWSRGTGGNLYNSPLHF. The DNA for the CDR3 is TGTGCCTGGAGTCGCGGGACAGGGGGAAATCTTTATAATTCACCCCTCCACTTT. Variable domain in full (rest from reference TRBV30 and TRBJ1-6): SQTIHQWPATLVQPVGSPLSLECTVEGTSNPNLYWYRQAAGRGLQLLFYSVGIGQISSEVPQNLSASRPQDRQFILSSKKLLLSDSGFYLCAWSRGTGGNLYNSPLHFGNGTRLTVT.

The chain links TRBV27 to TRBJ2-7; unclear D gene. Germline CDR1 reads MNHEY; CDR2 reads SMNVEV (reference sequence). CDR3 size: 16 residues. V was cut by 5 bases and J by 9 bases, with 26 bases left in between. The DNA for the CDR3 is TGTGCCAGCAGTCCCGCCCGGACGATCGGCCTTTCGTGGCAGTACTTC. It yields the protein CASSPARTIGLSWQYF.

J is TRBJ1-6 and V is TRBV7-2, with D possibly TRBD1 on 6 matching bases. V shed 1 base and J shed 0 bases, with 16 bases lying between them. CDR3 length equals 19 residues. Germline loops: CDR1 SGHTA, CDR2 FQGNSA. CDR3 region: CASSLVAGDFSSYNSPLHF. The CDR3 DNA sequence: TGTGCCAGCAGCTTAGTGGCAGGGGACTTCAGCTCCTATAATTCACCCCTCCACTTT.

The chain has TRBV2 and TRBJ2-3, with TRBD2 matching over 10 bases. This CDR3 contains 16 residues. Germline values: CDR1 SNHLY, CDR2 FYNNEI. Trimming removed 6 bases from V and 5 bases from J; junction bases left unmatched: 11. For the CDR3, the DNA is TGTGCCAGCAGGCCCCACATAGCGGGAGGTGAAGATACGCAGTATTTT. It codes for CASRPHIAGGEDTQYF.

This chain uses TRBV4-3 with TRBJ2-2; unclear D gene. The V end lost 3 bases, the J end lost 7 bases, and 15 bases lay between the germline ends. The CDR3 has 15 amino acids. Germline V gene sequence: CDR1 LGHNA, CDR2 YSLEER. Here the CDR3 DNA reads TGCGCCAGCAGCCAGTCCCCCAGCCTAGGCGGGGAGCTGTTTTTT. Translating it yields CASSQSPSLGGELFF.

The genes are TRBV19 and TRBJ2-1; D call uncertain. Germline V gene sequence: CDR1 LNHDA, CDR2 SQIVND (reference sequence). CDR3 length equals 14 residues. Trimming took 4 bases from V and 3 from J, leaving 10 bases between them. CDR3 coding DNA: TGTGCCAGTAGTAGTACCATTATCTACAATGAGCAGTTCTTC. Protein sequence: CASSSTIIYNEQFF.

This rearrangement joins TRBV7-2 to TRBJ1-3, with a tentative D call TRBD1 (5 bases). The CDR3 length is 14 residues. Germline-derived CDR1 and CDR2 are SGHTA and FQGNSA. V lost 2 bases, J lost 3 bases, and 8 bases lay in between. CDR3 sequence reads: CASSLTGGGNTIYF. CDR3 in DNA: TGTGCCAGCAGCTTAACGGGGGGTGGAAACACCATATATTTT.

The gene calls are TRBV4-1 and TRBJ1-1; D gene ambiguous. Trimming cost V 5 bases and J 0 bases, with 7 bases left between them. Germline V gene lookup returns CDR1 MGHRA and CDR2 YSYEKL. The CDR3 contains 13 residues. This CDR3 reads CASSGEVNTEAFF. Here the CDR3 DNA reads TGCGCCAGCAGCGGAGAGGTGAACACTGAAGCTTTCTTT.

This clone came up once. The rearrangement joins TRBV5-1 to TRBJ1-4; D unclear. Germline V gene lookup returns CDR1 SGHRS and CDR2 YFSETQ. The V gene lost 1 base and the J gene lost 7 bases, with 8 bases spanning the gap. This CDR3 is 13 amino acids long. CDR3 DNA sequence: TGCGCCAGCAGCTTGTGGTTGGGTGAAAAACTGTTTTTT. Protein: CASSLWLGEKLFF.

The J gene is TRBJ2-1, the V gene TRBV10-3, with TRBD2 matching over 8 bases. The junction had 9 bases not matched to a gene; V was cut back by 7 bases and J by 4 bases. Per germline, CDR1 ENHRY and CDR2 SYGVKD. The CDR3 runs to 15 residues. This CDR3 reads CAINKGLELYNEQFF. CDR3 nucleotide sequence: TGTGCCATCAACAAGGGACTAGAGCTTTACAATGAGCAGTTCTTC.

The gene calls are TRBV2 and TRBJ1-2; D not resolved. The CDR3 spans 14 residues. The ends were cut back, 4 bases at V and 5 bases at J, with 14 bases in the middle. Germline V gene data show CDR1 as SNHLY and CDR2 as FYNNEI. The DNA of the CDR3 is TGTGCCAGCAGTGTAGGGTCGTCTTTTTATGGCTACACCTTC. This encodes CASSVGSSFYGYTF.

This clone showed up just a few times. The V and J genes are TRBV20-1 and TRBJ1-2; D is perhaps TRBD1 (6 bases). Germline values: CDR1 DFQATT, CDR2 SNEGSKA (reference sequence). This CDR3 has 11 residues. The CDR3 region is CSPQGNYGYTF. CDR3 DNA: TGCAGCCCTCAGGGGAATTATGGCTACACCTTC.

The rearrangement links TRBV6-6 to TRBJ2-7; D may match TRBD1 or TRBD2 (5 bases each). From germline, CDR1 is MNHNY and CDR2 SVGAGI (reference sequence). The V end lost 6 bases, the J end lost 3 bases, and 15 bases lay between the germline ends. The CDR3 contains 14 residues. The CDR3 bases are TGTGCCAGCAGCCCGGGGACCTCATACTACGAGCAGTACTTC. It encodes CASSPGTSYYEQYF.

V and J are TRBV5-6 and TRBJ2-3; no firm D call. This CDR3 has 18 amino acids. Germline CDR1 is SGHDT and CDR2 is YYEEEE. V dropped 3 bases and J dropped 0 bases, with 20 bases sitting between them. The CDR3 DNA reads as TGTGCCAGCAGCTCACTCGGAGCGTTAATGACTAGCACAGATACGCAGTATTTT. Translation: CASSSLGALMTSTDTQYF.

This clone was counted once. V gene TRBV10-2 combines with J gene TRBJ1-1; no definite D call. Looked up from germline, CDR1 is WSHSY and CDR2 is SAAADI. This CDR3 has 15 amino acids. The V and J ends lost 3 bases and 5 bases respectively, with 16 bases between them. The CDR3 sequence: CASSDPHMGFTEAFF. The CDR3 DNA reads as TGCGCCAGCAGTGACCCTCACATGGGGTTTACTGAAGCTTTCTTT.

The CDR3: CAFKGGSNEKLFF. In DNA form, the CDR3 reads TGTGCCTTCAAAGGGGGGTCTAATGAAAAACTGTTTTTT. This chain joins TRBV30 and TRBJ1-4; D possibly corresponds to TRBD1 (6 bases). With 7 bases removed from V and 3 bases from J, the gap between germline ends came to 12 bases. The CDR3 is made up of 13 amino acids. The germline V gene has CDR1 GTSNPN and CDR2 SVGIG (reference sequence).

The V call is TRBV27, the J call TRBJ1-1; 11 nucleotides agree with TRBD1. The ends lost 4 bases at V and 3 bases at J; junction bases unmatched: 7. CDR3 length: 16 residues. Germline V gives CDR1 MNHEY, CDR2 SMNVEV (reference sequence). DNA of the CDR3: TGTGCCAGCAGTTCGGACCGGGACAGGGGGGACACTGAAGCTTTCTTT. Its protein product is CASSSDRDRGDTEAFF.

The chain uses TRBV7-3 and TRBJ2-5, with 9 bases that match TRBD2. Germline assignment: CDR1 SGHTA and CDR2 FQGTGA. The CDR3 totals 16 residues. Germline trimming cut 1 base from V and 5 bases from J; bases unmatched to any gene: 8. The CDR3 here is CASSLNPRGGGETQYF. The CDR3 DNA reads as TGTGCCAGCAGCTTAAATCCGCGGGGGGGCGGCGAGACCCAGTACTTC.

The V and J genes are TRBV5-4 and TRBJ2-5; D is tentatively TRBD1 or TRBD2 (5 bases each). Germline CDR1 reads SGHNT; CDR2 reads YYREEE (reference sequence). CDR3 size: 15 residues. Trimming took 4 bases from V and 4 from J, leaving 17 bases between them. CDR3 in amino acids: CASSPLGVGSETQYF. CDR3 sequence (DNA): TGTGCCAGCAGCCCGCTGGGGGTGGGCTCAGAGACCCAGTACTTC.

The chain has TRBV4-1 and TRBJ1-2; D gene uncertain. Germline V gene data show CDR1 as MGHRA and CDR2 as YSYEKL. The CDR3 length is 14 residues. Trimming removed 4 bases from V and 4 bases from J, with 13 bases in between. The DNA of the CDR3 is TGCGCCAGCAGCCCCTTATGGTCCCTCTATGGCTACACCTTC. Its translation is CASSPLWSLYGYTF.

CDR3 loop: CASSLDAVIRYEQYF. The CDR3 DNA follows: TGCGCCAGCAGCTTGGATGCAGTAATTCGCTACGAGCAGTACTTC. This chain connects TRBV5-1 to TRBJ2-7; the D is unclear. This CDR3 has 15 amino acids. V dropped 0 bases and J dropped 3 bases, with 13 bases sitting between them. In germline, CDR1 is SGHRS, CDR2 YFSETQ.